Each of the 10 T cell receptor beta chains below was sequenced from the same sample in a study of identical twins. TCRdb passed the 5' RACE reads through MiXCR, listing each CDR3 protein once. The sample includes 1.5 million to 2 million distinct CDR3 sequences, 32% seen only once; the top ten take approximately 0.29%. Sequencing was performed on cord blood. The source of these receptors is a newborn girl in good health.

About this clonotype: This may be a read error, as it is one base from a much larger clone. The chain carries TRBV6-5 and TRBJ2-3; D is uncertain. Trimming shortened V by 2 bases and J by 4 bases, and 10 bases separated the two germline ends. Per germline, CDR1 MNHEY and CDR2 SVGAGI. The CDR3 loop spans 14 amino acids. The CDR3 DNA follows: TGTGCCAGCAGTTACCTCAAGAGAGCAGATACGCAGTATTTT. Translation: CASSYLKRADTQYF.

V is TRBV3-1 and J is TRBJ2-7; D gene unclear. CDR3 length equals 16 residues. Trimming stripped 1 base from V and 0 bases from J, with 13 bases between. Germline V gives CDR1 LGHDT, CDR2 YNNKEL (reference sequence). CDR3 in amino acids: CASSQVGQWDSYEQYF. The CDR3, as DNA: TGTGCCAGCAGCCAAGTCGGGCAGTGGGACTCCTACGAGCAGTACTTC.

This chain joins TRBV9 and TRBJ2-3; 16 positions match TRBD2. This CDR3 region has 19 residues. CDR1 and CDR2 (germline): SGDLS, YYNGEE. Unmatched junction bases numbered 10, after V lost 4 bases and J lost 2 bases. The CDR3 region has the DNA TGTGCCAGCAGCCATCCGGGACTAGCGGGGGGGGCCGTCACAGATACGCAGTATTTT. This sequence encodes CASSHPGLAGGAVTDTQYF.

Of note for this clonotype: This may come from a read error, since a much larger clone is one base off. The gene calls are TRBV20-1 and TRBJ2-5, with D tentatively TRBD1 or TRBD2 (5 bases each). Germline-derived CDR1 and CDR2 are DFQATT and SNEGSKA (reference sequence). The CDR3 is made up of 13 amino acids. Trimming shortened V by 1 base and J by 7 bases, and 13 bases separated the two germline ends. The CDR3 spells CSARGSTEGTQYF. CDR3 in DNA: TGCAGTGCTAGAGGATCGACAGAGGGGACCCAGTACTTC.

The J gene is TRBJ2-1, the V gene TRBV3-1; D perhaps matches TRBD1 (5 bases). The J call could be wrong; TRBJ2-7 is a better fit for the DNA end. Germline loops: CDR1 LGHDT, CDR2 YNNKEL (reference sequence). This CDR3 is built from 15 residues. The DNA of the CDR3 is TGTGCCAGCAGCCAAGACAGGGTTTCCTACAATGAGCAGTACTTC. Translated: CASSQDRVSYNEQYF.

Regarding this clonotype: Since a much larger clone is just one base distant, this may be a read error. The chain uses TRBV29-1 and TRBJ2-7; maybe TRBD1 (6 bases). Germline assignment: CDR1 SQVTM and CDR2 ANQGSEA. V was shortened by 7 bases and J by 2 bases, with 18 bases between the two germline ends. There are 14 residues in the CDR3. CDR3 in DNA: TGCAGCGCTGAGGCTTGGGACAATCCCTACGAGCAGTACTTC. It codes for CSAEAWDNPYEQYF.

This clonotype occurred a few times. CDR3 protein: CASSLLGRLNNEQFF. The CDR3 DNA follows: TGTGCCAGCAGTTTGCTAGGGAGACTCAACAATGAGCAGTTCTTC. The genes are TRBV27 and TRBJ2-1; D might be TRBD2 (5 bases). The V gene lost 3 bases and the J gene lost 5 bases, with 14 bases spanning the gap. The CDR3 is made up of 15 amino acids. From germline, CDR1 is MNHEY and CDR2 SMNVEV (reference sequence).

The chain links TRBV7-9 to TRBJ2-7; TRBD2 matches at 11 bases. After removal of 2 bases from V and 0 bases from J, the junction contained 12 bases not matched to a gene. Germline CDR1 is SEHNR and CDR2 is FQNEAQ (reference sequence). CDR3 size: 19 residues. The CDR3, as DNA: TGTGCCAGCAGCTTAAGCTGGCTAGCGGGAGGCAAGAGCTCCTACGAGCAGTACTTC. Translating it yields CASSLSWLAGGKSSYEQYF.

This clonotype was recorded once. The chain joins TRBV19 to TRBJ2-5, with 7 bases that match TRBD2. With 4 bases clipped from V and 7 bases from J, the junction kept 15 bases outside the gene matches. Germline values: CDR1 LNHDA, CDR2 SQIVND (reference sequence). CDR3 length equals 16 residues. CDR3 sequence reads: CASSTQTSAPKGTQYF. The CDR3 DNA is TGTGCCAGTAGTACACAAACTAGCGCTCCTAAAGGGACCCAGTACTTC.

Here the CDR3 reads CASSSVQSYEQYF. The CDR3 DNA sequence: TGTGCCAGCAGCTCCGTACAGTCCTACGAGCAGTACTTC. The V call is TRBV13, the J call TRBJ2-7; no clear D gene. There are 13 residues in the CDR3. V was pared by 4 bases and J by 1 base, with 8 bases between. The germline V gene encodes CDR1 PRHDT and CDR2 FYEKMQ (reference sequence).